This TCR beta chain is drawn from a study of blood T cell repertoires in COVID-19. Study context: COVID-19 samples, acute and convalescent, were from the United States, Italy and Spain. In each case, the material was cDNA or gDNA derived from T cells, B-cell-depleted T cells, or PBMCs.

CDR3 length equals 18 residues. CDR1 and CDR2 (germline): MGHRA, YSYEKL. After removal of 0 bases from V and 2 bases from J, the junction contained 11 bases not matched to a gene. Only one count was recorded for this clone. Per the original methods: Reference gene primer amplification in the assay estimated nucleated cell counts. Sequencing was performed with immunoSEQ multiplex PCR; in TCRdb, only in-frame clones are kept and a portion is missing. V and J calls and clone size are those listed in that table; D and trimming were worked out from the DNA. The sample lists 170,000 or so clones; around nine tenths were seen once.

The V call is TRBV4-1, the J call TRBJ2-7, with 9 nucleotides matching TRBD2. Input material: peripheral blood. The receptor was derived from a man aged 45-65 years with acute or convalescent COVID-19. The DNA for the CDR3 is TGCGCCAGCAGCCAAGACGTTCCAGCGGGAGGCGAAACCTACGAGCAGTACTTC. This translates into CASSQDVPAGGETYEQYF.